This T cell receptor (beta chain) was found in a study of cytotoxic CD8 clonotypes in ibrutinib-treated CLL. Overall study: A median 12 months of treatment, range 6 to 36, preceded the collection of response samples.

The CDR3 sequence is 11 residues long. Trimming took 4 bases from V and 7 from J, leaving 11 bases between them. CDR1 is DFQATT, CDR2 SNEGSKA, per germline (reference sequence). Study findings and constraints: Baseline levels of clonality went above those of age-matched healthy donors and moved with circulating CD8+ T-cell counts.

Profiled with immunoSEQ multiplex PCR; TCRdb holds only in-frame clones, not every one. The sample comprises more than 35,000 clones, about 70% of which are singletons, and 16% rests with the top ten. As to this clone: Antigen: not known.

The TCR sequence derives from a human donor with chronic lymphocytic leukemia. The V call is TRBV20-1, the J call TRBJ2-7; D is tentatively TRBD1 or TRBD2 (5 bases each). This sample comprised PBMCs, obtained at disease progression, from a patient treated with ibrutinib. The CDR3 is CSANRGEEQYF. CDR3 DNA: TGCAGTGCTAACCGGGGCGAAGAGCAGTACTTC.